The 20 T cell receptor beta chains below were found in one sample sequenced in a study of shared clonotypes between healthy human individuals. Here immunoSEQ multiplex PCR was the method, and the copy in TCRdb shows in-frame clones only, minus some. The sample includes more than 2 million clones, approximately 95% of them seen just once. The source material was naive CD4+ T cells sorted from blood. Sample subset: CD45RA+ positively selected. Every receptor here comes from a man younger than 35 in good health.

The chain has TRBV7-8 and TRBJ1-1; 8 nucleotides agree with TRBD1. The CDR3 is made up of 13 amino acids. V trimming: 2 bases; J trimming: 8 bases; junction bases outside the gene matches: 4. Germline V lookup: CDR1 SGHVS, CDR2 FQNEAQ. Here the CDR3 DNA reads TGTGCCAGCAGCTTAAGCAGGGGGCTGGAAGCTTTCTTT. This encodes CASSLSRGLEAFF.

The chain combines TRBV15 with TRBJ2-7; tentatively, D is TRBD2 (6 bases). Germline lookup yields CDR1 LNHNV and CDR2 YYDKDF (reference sequence). The CDR3 totals 17 residues. V dropped 0 bases and J dropped 0 bases, with 15 bases sitting between them. CDR3 sequence (DNA): TGTGCCACCAGCAGAGACGACCGTGGCGGGGACTCCTACGAGCAGTACTTC. This encodes CATSRDDRGGDSYEQYF.

The gene calls are TRBV10-3 and TRBJ1-1; TRBD1 agrees at 10 bases. CDR1 is ENHRY and CDR2 is SYGVKD in the germline V gene. The CDR3 extends over 14 amino acids. With V trimmed by 6 bases and J by 4 bases, 5 bases remained unmatched. This chain's CDR3 is CAISPGQGFTEAFF. The CDR3 DNA is TGTGCCATCAGCCCGGGACAGGGGTTCACTGAAGCTTTCTTT.

This clone was observed a single time. The rearrangement joins TRBV4-1 to TRBJ1-6; weak D call: TRBD1 (5 bases). Trimming took off 0 bases at V and 2 bases at J, with 14 bases between the two ends. Germline V lookup: CDR1 MGHRA, CDR2 YSYEKL. The CDR3 loop spans 18 amino acids. CDR3 sequence (DNA): TGCGCCAGCAGCCAAGAGGGGCAGGCTCCCACCTATAATTCACCCCTCCACTTT. Its protein is CASSQEGQAPTYNSPLHF.

The chain combines TRBV5-6 with TRBJ2-7, with D unclear. The CDR3 runs to 13 residues. Between the trimmed V and J ends, which lost 2 bases and 2 bases, there was a span of 8 bases. Germline V gene sequence: CDR1 SGHDT, CDR2 YYEEEE. Here the CDR3 reads CASSLMLAYEQYF. The DNA of the CDR3 is TGTGCCAGCAGCTTAATGTTAGCCTACGAGCAGTACTTC.

This chain uses TRBV7-9 with TRBJ2-3; no clear D gene. The CDR3 length is 13 residues. Germline V gene lookup returns CDR1 SEHNR and CDR2 FQNEAQ (reference sequence). V was shortened by 5 bases and J by 4 bases, with 10 bases between the two germline ends. In DNA, the CDR3 is TGTGCCAGCAGCCAATGGGTCCCAGATACGCAGTATTTT. Amino acids: CASSQWVPDTQYF.

The rearrangement links TRBV5-4 to TRBJ2-7, with TRBD1 as a possible D gene (5 bases). The CDR3 has 12 amino acids. CDR1 and CDR2 (germline): SGHNT, YYREEE (reference sequence). Trimming took 2 bases from V and 6 from J, leaving 9 bases between them. The CDR3 DNA follows: TGTGCCAGCAGCTTCAGGGTTGGCGAGCAGTACTTC. This translates into CASSFRVGEQYF. The full variable domain, in which reference TRBV5-4 and TRBJ2-7 provide the parts outside the CDR3, is ETGVTQSPTHLIKTRGQQVTLRCSSQSGHNTVSWYQQALGQGPQFIFQYYREEENGRGNFPPRFSGLQFPNYSSELNVNALELDDSALYLCASSFRVGEQYFGPGTRLTVT.

The chain has TRBV10-1 and TRBJ2-5, with 9 bases that match TRBD1. The CDR3 length is 14 residues. Germline CDR1 WNHNN, CDR2 SYGVQD (reference sequence). After removal of 2 bases from V and 5 bases from J, the junction contained 3 bases not matched to a gene. In nucleotides, the CDR3 is TGCGCCAGCAGTGAGAGGACAGGGGATGAGACCCAGTACTTC. Amino acids: CASSERTGDETQYF.

The rearrangement links TRBV5-6 to TRBJ2-5; 8 nucleotides match TRBD1. The CDR3 is made up of 14 amino acids. The germline V gene has CDR1 SGHDT and CDR2 YYEEEE. The ends lost 5 bases at V and 5 bases at J; junction bases unmatched: 8. In DNA form, the CDR3 reads TGTGCCAGCAGGACCTCAGGGGGCAGGGAGACCCAGTACTTC. Translated: CASRTSGGRETQYF.

This clone was detected once. This chain joins TRBV12-5 and TRBJ2-1, with 11 bases identical to TRBD2. V shed 3 bases, J shed 6 bases, and the junction held 4 bases outside the gene matches. The CDR3 spans 15 residues. CDR1 and CDR2 (germline): LGHNT, FRNRAP. The CDR3 DNA follows: TGTGCTAGTGGTTTTCTAGCGGGAGGTCGCAATGAGCAGTTCTTC. Protein: CASGFLAGGRNEQFF.

This chain connects TRBV5-4 to TRBJ2-2; TRBD1 aligns across 9 bases. The CDR3 length is 16 residues. The V gene end was trimmed by 1 base and the J gene end by 5 bases; junction bases not matched to a gene: 6. Germline values: CDR1 SGHNT, CDR2 YYREEE (reference sequence). The CDR3, as DNA: TGTGCCAGCAGCTTGTACGGACAGGGGAGGACCGGGGAGCTGTTTTTT. This codes for CASSLYGQGRTGELFF.

V gene TRBV10-3 combines with J gene TRBJ2-7; D is perhaps TRBD1 or TRBD2 (5 bases each). This CDR3 spans 14 amino acids. The V and J ends lost 0 bases and 3 bases respectively, with 9 bases between them. CDR1 and CDR2 (germline): ENHRY, SYGVKD. The CDR3, as DNA: TGTGCCATCAGTGAGTCGGGACCGAGCTACGAGCAGTACTTC. This translates into CAISESGPSYEQYF.

A single count supports this clone. The chain combines TRBV10-3 with TRBJ2-7; no reliable D call. With 4 bases removed from V and 3 bases from J, the gap between germline ends came to 10 bases. Germline V gene sequence: CDR1 ENHRY, CDR2 SYGVKD. This CDR3 spans 13 amino acids. CDR3 loop: CAISVQPNYEQYF. The CDR3 DNA reads as TGTGCCATCAGTGTACAGCCGAACTACGAGCAGTACTTC.

This chain links TRBV5-1 with TRBJ2-5; D may be TRBD1 or TRBD2 (6 bases each). The end of the DNA fits TRBJ2-7 better, so the J call may be wrong. The CDR3 has 13 residues. Germline V lookup: CDR1 SGHRS, CDR2 YFSETQ. The DNA of the CDR3 is TGCGCCAGCAGCCCACTATCGGGGGCCGAGCAGTACTTC. It yields the protein CASSPLSGAEQYF.

Regarding this clone: The conserved closing phenylalanine or tryptophan is absent in this CDR3, likely reflecting a read error. No DNA is shown, since the ends of the CDR3 on it are uncertain; the CDR3 is the one TCRdb lists. J is TRBJ2-7 and V is TRBV10-3. The germline gives CDR1 ENHRY, CDR2 SYGVKD. The CDR3 is 12 amino acids in total, end residues counted. The CDR3 is CAISESGLVYIL.

The chain combines TRBV18 with TRBJ2-7, with TRBD1 matching 7 bases. Germline assignment: CDR1 KGHSH and CDR2 LQKENI. The CDR3 runs to 16 residues. J gave up 0 bases and V 3 bases, and 8 bases lay outside the gene matches. The CDR3 spells CASSPRGQVYSYEQYF. CDR3 sequence (DNA): TGTGCCAGCTCACCTCGTGGACAGGTCTACTCCTACGAGCAGTACTTC.

The J gene is TRBJ2-1, the V gene TRBV5-4; TRBD2 might be the D (6 bases). Trimming left V 4 bases short and J 2 bases short, with 10 bases between. Germline CDR1 and CDR2: SGHNT and YYREEE (reference sequence). There are 14 residues in the CDR3. The CDR3: CASSLGGPYNEQFF. CDR3 in DNA: TGTGCCAGCAGCCTCGGGGGTCCCTACAATGAGCAGTTCTTC.

In its sample, this clone was seen a few times. Other DNA sequences within the sample encode an identical CDR3. The chain employs TRBV6-5 and TRBJ1-5, with 7 positions matching TRBD1. V shed 6 bases and J 0 bases; nucleotides not matched to a gene: 5. The CDR3 extends over 15 amino acids. In germline, CDR1 is MNHEY, CDR2 SVGAGI. DNA of the CDR3: TGTGCCAGCAGCTCGACAGGGAATAGCAATCAGCCCCAGCATTTT. Translated: CASSSTGNSNQPQHF.

Notes on this clone: This sample includes further DNA sequences coding for the same CDR3. V gene TRBV28 combines with J gene TRBJ2-5, with no clear D. The CDR3 spans 11 residues. Trimming shortened V by 3 bases and J by 5 bases, and 4 bases separated the two germline ends. Germline V gene data show CDR1 as MDHEN and CDR2 as SYDVKM. The CDR3 sequence: CASSFAETQYF. The CDR3 DNA follows: TGTGCCAGCAGTTTTGCGGAGACCCAGTACTTC.

The genes are TRBV7-2 and TRBJ2-3, with D possibly TRBD2 on 6 matching bases. This CDR3 has 15 amino acids. Trimming took 7 bases from V and 0 from J, leaving 14 bases between them. CDR1 is SGHTA, CDR2 FQGNSA, per germline. The CDR3 coding sequence is TGTGCCAGCATCCGCGCGGGACGCAGCACAGATACGCAGTATTTT. The encoded protein is CASIRAGRSTDTQYF.